This TCR beta chain was retrieved from a study of blood T cell repertoires in COVID-19. Study background: PBMCs, B-cell-depleted T cells, or T cells were the source of the cDNA or gDNA that made up the material.

This CDR3 spans 15 amino acids. Germline lookup yields CDR1 SGHKS and CDR2 YYEKEE (reference sequence). V lost 2 bases, J lost 1 base, and 11 bases lay in between. This clone appeared a single time. A Seattle source enrolled patients during active infection and followed them longitudinally. Assay used: immunoSEQ multiplex PCR; TCRdb lists only in-frame clones, some missing. The sample consists of 220,000 or so clones, roughly 86% of them appearing once. Sequencing input: peripheral blood. The V gene is TRBV5-5, the J gene TRBJ2-3, with D maybe TRBD2 (7 bases). The receptor was isolated from a woman between 50 and 59 years old with COVID-19, enrolled during active disease. CDR3 region: CASSFPGGGTDTQYF. The CDR3 coding sequence is TGTGCCAGCAGCTTCCCGGGGGGCGGCACAGATACGCAGTATTTT.